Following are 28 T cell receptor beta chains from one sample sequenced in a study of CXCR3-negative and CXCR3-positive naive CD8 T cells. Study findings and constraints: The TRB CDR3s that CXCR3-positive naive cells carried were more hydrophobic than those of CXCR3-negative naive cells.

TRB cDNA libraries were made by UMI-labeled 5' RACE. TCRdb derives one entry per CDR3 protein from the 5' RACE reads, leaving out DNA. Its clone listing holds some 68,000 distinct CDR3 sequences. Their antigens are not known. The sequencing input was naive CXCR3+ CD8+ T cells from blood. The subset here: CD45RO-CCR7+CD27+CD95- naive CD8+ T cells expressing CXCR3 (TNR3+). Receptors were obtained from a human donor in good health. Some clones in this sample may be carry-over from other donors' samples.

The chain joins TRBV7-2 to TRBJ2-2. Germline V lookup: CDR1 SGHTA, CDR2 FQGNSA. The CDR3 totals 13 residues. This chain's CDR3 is CASSLMNTGELFF.

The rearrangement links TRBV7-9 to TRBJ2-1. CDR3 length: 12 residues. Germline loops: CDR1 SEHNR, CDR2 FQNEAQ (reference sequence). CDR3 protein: CASSQADDEQFF. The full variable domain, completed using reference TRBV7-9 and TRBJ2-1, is DTGVSQNPRHKITKRGQNVTFRCDPISEHNRLYWYRQTLGQGPEFLTYFQNEAQLEKSRLLSDRFSAERPKGSFSTLEIQRTEQGDSAMYLCASSQADDEQFFGPGTRLTVL.

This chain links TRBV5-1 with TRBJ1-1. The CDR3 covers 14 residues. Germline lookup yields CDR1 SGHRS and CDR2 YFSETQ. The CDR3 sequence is CASSLGGAGGEAFF. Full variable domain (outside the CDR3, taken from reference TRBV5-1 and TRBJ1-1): KAGVTQTPRYLIKTRGQQVTLSCSPISGHRSVSWYQQTPGQGLQFLFEYFSETQRNKGNFPGRFSGRQFSNSRSEMNVSTLELGDSALYLCASSLGGAGGEAFFGQGTRLTVV.

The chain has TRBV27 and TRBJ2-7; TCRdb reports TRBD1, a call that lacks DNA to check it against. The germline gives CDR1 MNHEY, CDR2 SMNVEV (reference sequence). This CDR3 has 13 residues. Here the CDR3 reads CASSSQQGLEQYF.

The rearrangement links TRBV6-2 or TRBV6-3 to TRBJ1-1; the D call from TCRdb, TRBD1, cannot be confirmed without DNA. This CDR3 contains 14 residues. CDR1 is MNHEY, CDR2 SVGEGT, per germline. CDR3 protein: CASTWTGLNTEAFF.

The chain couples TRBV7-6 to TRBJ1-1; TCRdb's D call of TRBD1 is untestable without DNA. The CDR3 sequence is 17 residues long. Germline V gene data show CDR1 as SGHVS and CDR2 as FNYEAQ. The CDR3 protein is CASSPRPGLGKNTEAFF.

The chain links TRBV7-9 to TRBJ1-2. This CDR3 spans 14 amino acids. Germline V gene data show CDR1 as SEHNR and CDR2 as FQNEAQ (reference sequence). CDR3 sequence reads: CASSLFGSNYGYTF. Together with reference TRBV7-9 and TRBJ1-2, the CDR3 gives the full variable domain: DTGVSQNPRHKITKRGQNVTFRCDPISEHNRLYWYRQTLGQGPEFLTYFQNEAQLEKSRLLSDRFSAERPKGSFSTLEIQRTEQGDSAMYLCASSLFGSNYGYTFGSGTRLTVV.

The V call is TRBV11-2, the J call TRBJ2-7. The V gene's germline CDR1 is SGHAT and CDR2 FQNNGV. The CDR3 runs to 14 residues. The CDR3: CASSFEQYSYEQYF.

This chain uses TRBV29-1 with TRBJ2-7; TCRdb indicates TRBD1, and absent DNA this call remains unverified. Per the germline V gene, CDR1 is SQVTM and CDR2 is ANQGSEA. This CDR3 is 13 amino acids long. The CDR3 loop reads CSARDRRSYEQYF.

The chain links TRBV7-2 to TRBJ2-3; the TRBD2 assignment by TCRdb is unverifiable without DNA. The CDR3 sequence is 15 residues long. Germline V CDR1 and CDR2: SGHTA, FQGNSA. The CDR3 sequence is CASSPSSGGLDTQYF.

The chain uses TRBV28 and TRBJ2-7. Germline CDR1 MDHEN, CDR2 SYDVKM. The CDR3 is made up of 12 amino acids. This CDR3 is CASSPGTYEQYF. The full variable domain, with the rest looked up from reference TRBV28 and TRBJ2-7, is DVKVTQSSRYLVKRTGEKVFLECVQDMDHENMFWYRQDPGLGLRLIYFSYDVKMKEKGDIPEGYSVSREKKERFSLILESASTNQTSMYLCASSPGTYEQYFGPGTRLTVT.

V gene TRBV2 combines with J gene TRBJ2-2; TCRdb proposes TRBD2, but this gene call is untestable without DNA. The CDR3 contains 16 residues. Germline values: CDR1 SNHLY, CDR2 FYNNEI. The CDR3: CASQLAGGRRTGELFF.

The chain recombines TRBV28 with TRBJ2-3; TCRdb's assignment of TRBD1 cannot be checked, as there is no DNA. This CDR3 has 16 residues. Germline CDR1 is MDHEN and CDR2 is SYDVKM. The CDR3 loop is CASSPTTGGMTDTQYF.

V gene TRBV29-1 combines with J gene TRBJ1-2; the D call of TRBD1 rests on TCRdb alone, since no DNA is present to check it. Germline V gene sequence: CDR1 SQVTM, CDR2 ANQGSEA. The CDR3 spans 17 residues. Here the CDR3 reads CSAVGKKGSASNYGYTF.

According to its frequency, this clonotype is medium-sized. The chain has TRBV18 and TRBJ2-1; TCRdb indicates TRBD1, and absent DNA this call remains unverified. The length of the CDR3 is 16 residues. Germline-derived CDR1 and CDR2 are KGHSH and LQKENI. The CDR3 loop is CASSRGGDRGANEQFF. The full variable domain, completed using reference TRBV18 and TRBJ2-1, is NAGVMQNPRHLVRRRGQEARLRCSPMKGHSHVYWYRQLPEEGLKFMVYLQKENIIDESGMPKERFSAEFPKEGPSILRIQQVVRGDSAAYFCASSRGGDRGANEQFFGPGTRLTVL.

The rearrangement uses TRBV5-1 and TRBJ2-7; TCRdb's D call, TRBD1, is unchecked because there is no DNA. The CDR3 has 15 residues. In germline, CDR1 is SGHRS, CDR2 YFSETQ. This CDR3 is CASSYTPGSSYEQYF.

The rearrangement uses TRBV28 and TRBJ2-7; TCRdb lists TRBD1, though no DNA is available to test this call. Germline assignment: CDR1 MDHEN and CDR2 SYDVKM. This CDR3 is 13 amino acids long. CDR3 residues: CASSAGRNYEQYF.

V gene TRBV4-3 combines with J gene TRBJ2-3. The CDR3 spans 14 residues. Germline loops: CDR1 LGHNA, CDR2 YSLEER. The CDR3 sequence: CASSQDSDTDTQYF.

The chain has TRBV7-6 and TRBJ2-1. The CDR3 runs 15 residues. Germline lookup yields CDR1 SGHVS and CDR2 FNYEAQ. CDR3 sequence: CASSPQVRSYNEQFF.

This chain's CDR3 is CAIPKSDTSPDTGELFF. The gene calls are TRBV10-3 and TRBJ2-2; no DNA is available, so the TRBD2 call from TCRdb remains unchecked. The CDR3 consists of 17 residues. Germline V CDR1 and CDR2: ENHRY, SYGVKD.

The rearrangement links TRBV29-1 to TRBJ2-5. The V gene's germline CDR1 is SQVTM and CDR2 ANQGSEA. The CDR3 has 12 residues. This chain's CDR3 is CGVVDLWATQYF.

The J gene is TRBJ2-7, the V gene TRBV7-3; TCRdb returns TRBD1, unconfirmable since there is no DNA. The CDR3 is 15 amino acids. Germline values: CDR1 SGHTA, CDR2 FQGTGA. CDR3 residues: CASSPVHAGAYEQYF.

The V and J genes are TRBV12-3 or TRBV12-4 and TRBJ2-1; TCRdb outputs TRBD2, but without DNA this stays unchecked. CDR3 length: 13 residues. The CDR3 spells CASSFGGEHEQFF.

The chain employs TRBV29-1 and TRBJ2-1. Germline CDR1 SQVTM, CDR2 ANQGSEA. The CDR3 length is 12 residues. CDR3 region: CSVEHSYNEQFF.

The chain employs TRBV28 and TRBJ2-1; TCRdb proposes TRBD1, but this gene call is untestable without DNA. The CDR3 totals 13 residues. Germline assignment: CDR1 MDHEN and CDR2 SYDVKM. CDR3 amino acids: CASSPTGYHEQFF.

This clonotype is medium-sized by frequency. The CDR3: CASSPGQGYNEQFF. V usage is TRBV4-1 and J usage is TRBJ2-1; TCRdb picks TRBD1, but there is no DNA to check that call. CDR1 and CDR2 from the germline V gene are MGHRA and YSYEKL. This CDR3 comprises 14 residues.

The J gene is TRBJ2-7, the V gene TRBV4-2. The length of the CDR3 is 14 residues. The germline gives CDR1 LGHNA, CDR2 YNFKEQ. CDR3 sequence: CASSQEGGPYEQYF.

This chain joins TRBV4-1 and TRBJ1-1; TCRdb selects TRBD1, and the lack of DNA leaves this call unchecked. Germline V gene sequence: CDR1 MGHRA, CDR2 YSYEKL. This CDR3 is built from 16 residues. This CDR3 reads CASSQVMGRTDTEAFF.